Ten or more counts support the clone carrying this T cell receptor (beta chain). The sample originates from a study of T cells in Graves' hyperthyroidism and ophthalmopathy. V was cut by 3 bases and J by 8 bases, with 11 bases left in between. Germline CDR1 is DFQATT and CDR2 is SNEGSKA (reference sequence). This CDR3 spans 12 amino acids. Amplification of TCR beta CDR3 regions used RNA as the template. TCR CDR3 underwent first-round RT-PCR with the HTBI primer set. From the multiplex PCR reads, TCRdb called clonotypes with MiXCR, one entry per CDR3 protein. The sample shows about 350,000 distinct CDR3 sequences, roughly 13% of them seen only once.

The chain uses TRBV20-1 and TRBJ2-1; possibly TRBD2 for D (5 bases). Sample: blood. The TCR was taken from a woman in her thirties or forties with Graves' ophthalmopathy. CDR3 in amino acids: CSASLVGDEQFF. The CDR3 nucleotides read TGCAGTGCTAGTCTCGTCGGGGATGAGCAGTTCTTC.